Shown below are 23 T cell receptor beta chains from a single sample sequenced in a study of blood T cells in healthy people across ages (dated by TCRdb to between 2015 and 2016). Receptors were amplified or captured by 5' RACE. Sequencing took place on an Illumina HiSeq 2500. A second PCR of roughly 7 to 11 cycles was performed with a sample-barcoded 5' primer and a J-beta primer mix. The public reads were reprocessed in TCRdb via fastp at Q25 and MiXCR, keeping in-frame beta chains. Rows are combined by CDR3 protein, so each entry shows the most common genes and DNA. This sample lists hundreds of thousands of distinct CDR3 sequences; about 42% were detected once. The ten largest clonotypes hold about a fifth of the sample. Sequenced material: blood. The origin of the receptors is a man in his sixties in good health.

The chain couples TRBV10-3 to TRBJ2-7; 9 nucleotides align to TRBD1. Unmatched junction bases numbered 3, after V lost 0 bases and J lost 0 bases. There are 16 residues in the CDR3. Germline V CDR1 and CDR2: ENHRY, SYGVKD. The CDR3 region is CAISESGTGSSYEQYF. The CDR3 DNA reads TGTGCCATCAGTGAGTCCGGGACAGGGAGCTCCTACGAGCAGTACTTC.

This chain uses TRBV5-1 with TRBJ2-7; D call uncertain. CDR1 and CDR2 (germline): SGHRS, YFSETQ. This CDR3 has 14 residues. V was shortened by 5 bases and J by 2 bases, with 14 bases between the two germline ends. The CDR3 nucleotides read TGCGCCAGCAGTAAGGTGGCCAGCGCCTACGAGCAGTACTTC. It translates to CASSKVASAYEQYF.

The V call is TRBV7-9, the J call TRBJ2-2, with TRBD2 identical over 12 bases. Trimming at V came to 5 bases and at J to 4 bases, leaving 5 bases not matched to a gene. Germline V gene sequence: CDR1 SEHNR, CDR2 FQNEAQ (reference sequence). The CDR3 is 16 amino acids. CDR3 bases: TGTGCCAGCAGCCACGGACTAGCGGGGACCACCGGGGAGCTGTTTTTT. Its translation: CASSHGLAGTTGELFF.

The genes are TRBV3-1 and TRBJ2-7; 8 bases agree with TRBD2. This CDR3 comprises 14 residues. Per the germline V gene, CDR1 is LGHDT and CDR2 is YNNKEL (reference sequence). V dropped 3 bases and J dropped 7; count of bases not matched to a gene: 8. The chain's CDR3 is CASSHAAGGGEQYF. The CDR3 DNA reads TGTGCCAGCAGCCATGCCGCGGGGGGCGGTGAGCAGTACTTC.

The chain joins TRBV20-1 to TRBJ1-1, with D hard to call. The CDR3 is made up of 14 amino acids. Per germline, CDR1 DFQATT and CDR2 SNEGSKA (reference sequence). V lost 0 bases to trimming and J lost 6 bases, with 14 bases between them. The CDR3 region has the DNA TGCAGTGCTAGAGATGTAGAGGGAGTGGCTGAAGCTTTCTTT. Its protein is CSARDVEGVAEAFF.

This clonotype has just a few counts. V and J are TRBV30 and TRBJ2-7; a possible D gene is TRBD2 (6 bases). The CDR3 extends over 13 amino acids. V gave up 2 bases and J gave up 1 base, with 9 bases separating them. CDR1 GTSNPN and CDR2 SVGIG come from the germline V gene (reference sequence). CDR3 nucleotides: TGTGCCTGGAGTCGGAGGGCGTCCTACGAGCAGTACTTC. It yields the protein CAWSRRASYEQYF.

This clonotype was picked up a small number of times. The V gene is TRBV7-3, the J gene TRBJ2-2; D is possibly TRBD2 (6 bases). The V gene's germline CDR1 is SGHTA and CDR2 FQGTGA. V lost 6 bases to trimming and J lost 5 bases, with 10 bases between them. The CDR3 runs to 13 residues. The CDR3 nucleotides read TGTGCCAGCAGTAAAGCGGGTACCGGGGAGCTGTTTTTT. This sequence encodes CASSKAGTGELFF.

J is TRBJ2-5 and V is TRBV5-1; either TRBD1 or TRBD2 may supply D (5 bases each). CDR1 is SGHRS and CDR2 is YFSETQ in the germline V gene. With 6 bases removed from V and 1 base from J, the gap between germline ends came to 16 bases. The CDR3 extends over 15 amino acids. The CDR3 reads CASTGVGQGQETQYF. DNA of the CDR3: TGCGCCAGCACCGGGGTAGGGCAGGGCCAAGAGACCCAGTACTTC.

CDR3 loop: CASSQVAGGRDEQYF. The CDR3 coding sequence is TGCGCCAGCAGCCAAGTAGCGGGGGGGCGGGACGAGCAGTACTTC. The V gene is TRBV4-1, the J gene TRBJ2-5; 11 positions agree with TRBD2. The J call is in doubt because the DNA end fits TRBJ2-7 better. CDR1 and CDR2 from the germline V gene are MGHRA and YSYEKL. The CDR3 is made up of 15 amino acids.

This chain links TRBV7-2 with TRBJ2-7, with a tentative D call TRBD2 (6 bases). Trimming left V 0 bases short and J 7 bases short, with 19 bases between. Germline-derived CDR1 and CDR2 are SGHTA and FQGNSA. The CDR3 extends over 16 amino acids. This CDR3 reads CASSLASLTSGAEQYF. DNA of the CDR3: TGTGCCAGCAGCTTAGCGTCCCTGACTAGTGGCGCGGAGCAGTACTTC.

This clonotype was detected a few times. V and J are TRBV7-2 and TRBJ2-6, with 11 bases lining up with TRBD2. The CDR3 is made up of 17 amino acids. In germline, CDR1 is SGHTA, CDR2 FQGNSA. The junction had 3 bases not matched to a gene; V was cut back by 5 bases and J by 0 bases. CDR3 region: CASSLTSGSSGANVLTF. The CDR3, as DNA: TGTGCCAGCAGCCTAACTAGCGGGAGCTCTGGGGCCAACGTCCTGACTTTC.

This chain joins TRBV29-1 and TRBJ2-7; tentative D call: TRBD2 (6 bases). Germline V gives CDR1 SQVTM, CDR2 ANQGSEA. The V and J ends lost 5 bases and 2 bases respectively, with 19 bases between them. The CDR3 has 15 residues. As DNA, the CDR3 is TGCAGCGTTCTTCTCGGGACTCGTCAAACCTACGAGCAGTACTTC. Its protein product is CSVLLGTRQTYEQYF.

The chain carries TRBV29-1 and TRBJ2-5; TRBD2 matches 9 bases. CDR1 and CDR2 from the germline V gene are SQVTM and ANQGSEA. CDR3 length equals 14 residues. V was clipped by 4 bases and J by 11 bases; unmatched bases: 14. CDR3 amino acids: CSVGLAGGRNEQYF. DNA for the CDR3: TGCAGCGTTGGCCTCGCGGGGGGGAGGAATGAGCAGTACTTC.

Remarks on this clonotype: This likely comes from a read error, as the CDR3 has no conserved phenylalanine or tryptophan at its end. CDR3 protein: CASSRGGGAYYEQYL. CDR3 nucleotides: TGTGCCAGCAGCCGCGGCGGGGGGGCATACTACGAGCAGTACTTA. The V gene is TRBV3-1, the J gene TRBJ2-7; 9 bases line up with TRBD2. The CDR3 covers 15 residues. The V gene end was trimmed by 4 bases and the J gene end by 3 bases; junction bases not matched to a gene: 7. Germline values: CDR1 LGHDT, CDR2 YNNKEL (reference sequence).

The rearrangement joins TRBV20-1 to TRBJ1-1; TRBD1 agrees at 8 bases. Germline CDR1 and CDR2: DFQATT and SNEGSKA (reference sequence). V dropped 2 bases and J dropped 5; count of bases not matched to a gene: 10. This CDR3 comprises 15 residues. The CDR3: CSARRSGGVETEAFF. CDR3 bases: TGCAGTGCTAGACGGTCAGGGGGCGTCGAAACTGAAGCTTTCTTT.

The chain couples TRBV6-2 or TRBV6-3 to TRBJ1-5; D is uncertain. Looked up from germline, CDR1 is MNHEY and CDR2 is SVGEGT. Trimming removed 2 bases from V and 1 base from J, with 9 bases in between. The CDR3 has 15 residues. The CDR3 here is CASSYGRGSNQPQHF. CDR3 nucleotides: TGTGCCAGCAGTTACGGTCGGGGAAGCAATCAGCCCCAGCATTTT.

This clonotype was observed a handful of times. The chain couples TRBV2 to TRBJ2-5; 14 bases are a match to TRBD2. V shed 4 bases, J shed 5 bases, and the junction held 9 bases outside the gene matches. Germline CDR1 reads SNHLY; CDR2 reads FYNNEI. The CDR3 runs to 17 residues. For the CDR3, the DNA is TGTGCCAGCAGTGTTGGGACTAGCGGGGGAGGATTGGAGACCCAGTACTTC. Protein sequence: CASSVGTSGGGLETQYF.

Points on this clonotype: The DNA is omitted, as the CDR3 cannot be located on it reliably, and the CDR3 follows TCRdb's listing. V and J are TRBV20-1 and TRBJ2-5; TRBD1 is the table's D call, not checked against the DNA. The V gene's germline CDR1 is DFQATT and CDR2 SNEGSKA (reference sequence). The CDR3 spans 22 residues, counting both ends. The CDR3 is CSARPGTGLREGYTFGSGTQYF.

The J gene is TRBJ1-1, the V gene TRBV15; a weak D match, TRBD1 (6 bases). V shed 0 bases and J shed 6 bases, with 17 bases lying between them. The germline V gene has CDR1 LNHNV and CDR2 YYDKDF (reference sequence). The CDR3 contains 16 residues. CDR3 region: CATSRDWGTSRPEAFF. CDR3 in DNA: TGTGCCACCAGCAGAGATTGGGGGACATCCCGCCCTGAAGCTTTCTTT. The full variable domain, rest sourced from reference TRBV15 and TRBJ1-1, is DAMVIQNPRYQVTQFGKPVTLSCSQTLNHNVMYWYQQKSSQAPKLLFHYYDKDFNNEADTPDNFQSRRPNTSFCFLDIRSPGLGDTAMYLCATSRDWGTSRPEAFFGQGTRLTVV.

This clonotype was seen only a few times. The chain's CDR3 is CSVDGGRTEAFF. The CDR3 nucleotides read TGCAGCGTTGATGGAGGGCGCACTGAAGCTTTCTTT. The rearrangement joins TRBV29-1 to TRBJ1-1; D ambiguous. The ends were cut back, 3 bases at V and 4 bases at J, with 9 bases in the middle. CDR1 and CDR2 from the germline V gene are SQVTM and ANQGSEA. The CDR3 is made up of 12 amino acids.

The V call is TRBV12-3 or TRBV12-4, the J call TRBJ1-2; 8 bases fit TRBD1. Trimming cost V 6 bases and J 6 bases; bases outside gene matches: 9. The CDR3 runs to 14 residues. As DNA, the CDR3 is TGTGCCAGCAGCCCCTCGACAGGGGAAGATGGCTACACCTTC. Translation gives CASSPSTGEDGYTF.

The gene calls are TRBV6-2 or TRBV6-3 and TRBJ1-5; tentatively, D is TRBD1 (5 bases). V lost 2 bases and J 5 bases, leaving 13 bases between the germline ends. The CDR3 covers 15 residues. Germline CDR1 and CDR2: MNHEY and SVGEGT. In nucleotides, the CDR3 is TGTGCCAGCAGTTACAGGGGCCACCCTGATCAGCCCCAGCATTTT. Protein: CASSYRGHPDQPQHF.

A remark on this clonotype: At one of its ends the junction is not consistent with the germline gene, which may arise from a read error. The CDR3 nucleotides are TGTACCACCAGCACCGGGACAGTCAGCTACGAGCAGTACTTC. Encoded protein: CTTSTGTVSYEQYF. The J gene is TRBJ2-7, the V gene TRBV15; 7 bases match TRBD1. This CDR3 contains 14 residues. Germline values: CDR1 LNHNV, CDR2 YYDKDF (reference sequence).